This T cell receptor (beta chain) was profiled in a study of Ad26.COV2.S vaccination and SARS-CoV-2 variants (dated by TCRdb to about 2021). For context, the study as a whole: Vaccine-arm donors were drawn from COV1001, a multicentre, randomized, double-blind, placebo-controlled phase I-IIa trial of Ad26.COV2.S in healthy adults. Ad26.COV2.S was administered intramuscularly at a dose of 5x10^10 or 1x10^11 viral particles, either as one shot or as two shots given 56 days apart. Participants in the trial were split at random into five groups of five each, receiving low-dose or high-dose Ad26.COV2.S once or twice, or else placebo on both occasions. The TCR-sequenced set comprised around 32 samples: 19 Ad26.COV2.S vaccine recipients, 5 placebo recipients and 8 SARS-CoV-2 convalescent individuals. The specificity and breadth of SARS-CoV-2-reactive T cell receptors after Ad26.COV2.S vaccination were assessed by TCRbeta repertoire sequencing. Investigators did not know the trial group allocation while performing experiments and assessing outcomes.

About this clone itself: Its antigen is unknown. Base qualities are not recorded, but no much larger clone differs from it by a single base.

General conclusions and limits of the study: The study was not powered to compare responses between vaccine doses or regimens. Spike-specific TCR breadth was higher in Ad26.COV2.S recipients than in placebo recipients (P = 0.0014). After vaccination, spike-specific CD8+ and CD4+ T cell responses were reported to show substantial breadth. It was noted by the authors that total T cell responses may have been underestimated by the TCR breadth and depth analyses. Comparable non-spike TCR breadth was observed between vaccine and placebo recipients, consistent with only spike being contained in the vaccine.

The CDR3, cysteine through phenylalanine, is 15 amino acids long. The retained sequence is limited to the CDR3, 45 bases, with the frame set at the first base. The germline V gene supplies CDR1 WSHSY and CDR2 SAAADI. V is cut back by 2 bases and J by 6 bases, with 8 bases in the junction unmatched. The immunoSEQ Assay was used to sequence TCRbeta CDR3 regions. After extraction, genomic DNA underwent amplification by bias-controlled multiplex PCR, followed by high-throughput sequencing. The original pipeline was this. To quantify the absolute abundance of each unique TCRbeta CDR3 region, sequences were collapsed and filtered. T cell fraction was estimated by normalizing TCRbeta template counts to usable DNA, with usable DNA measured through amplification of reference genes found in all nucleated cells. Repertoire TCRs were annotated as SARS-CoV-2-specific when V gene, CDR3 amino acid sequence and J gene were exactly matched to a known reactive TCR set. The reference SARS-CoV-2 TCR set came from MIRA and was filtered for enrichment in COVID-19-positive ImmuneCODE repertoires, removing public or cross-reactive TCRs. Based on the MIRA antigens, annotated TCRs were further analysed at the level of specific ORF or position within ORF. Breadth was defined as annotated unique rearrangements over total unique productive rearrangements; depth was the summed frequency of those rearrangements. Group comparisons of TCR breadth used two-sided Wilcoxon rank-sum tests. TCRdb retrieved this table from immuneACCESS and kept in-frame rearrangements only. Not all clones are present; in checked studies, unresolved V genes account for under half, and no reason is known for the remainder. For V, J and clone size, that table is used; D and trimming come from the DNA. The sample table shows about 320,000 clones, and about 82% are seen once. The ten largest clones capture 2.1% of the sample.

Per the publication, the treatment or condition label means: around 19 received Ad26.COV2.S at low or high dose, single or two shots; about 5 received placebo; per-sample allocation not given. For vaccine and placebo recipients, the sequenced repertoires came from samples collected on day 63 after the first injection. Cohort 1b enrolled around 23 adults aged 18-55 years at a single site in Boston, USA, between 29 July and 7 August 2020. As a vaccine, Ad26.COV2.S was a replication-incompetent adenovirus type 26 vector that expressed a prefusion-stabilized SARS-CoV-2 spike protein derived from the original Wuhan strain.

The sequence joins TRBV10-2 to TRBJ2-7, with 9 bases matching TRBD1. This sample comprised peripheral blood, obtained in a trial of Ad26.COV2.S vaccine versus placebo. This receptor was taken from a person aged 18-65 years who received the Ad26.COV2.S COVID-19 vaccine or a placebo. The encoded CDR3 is CASSEKGTGGGEQYF. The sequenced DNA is TGCGCCAGCAGTGAGAAAGGAACAGGGGGCGGCGAGCAGTACTTC.